The clone carrying this T cell receptor (beta chain) was seen a few times. Its target is unknown. This sample stems from a study of cytomegalovirus exposure and HLA in healthy donors. Germline CDR1 is SEHNR and CDR2 is FQNEAQ (reference sequence). The CDR3 runs to 15 residues. V was trimmed by 5 bases and J by 4 bases, leaving 17 bases between them. Study-level results: As a later analysis showed, several of the most significant clusters appeared to be linked to common viral pathogens. Cytomegalovirus association was listed for around 170 TCR beta chains. Later analysis placed DRB1 highest and HLA-C lowest in TCR association rates, which differed by HLA locus.

PCR was performed using 60 Vbeta and 13 Jbeta primers. Clones were sequenced by immunoSEQ multiplex PCR, and TCRdb holds only the in-frame ones, with some missing. The sample yields 100,000 to 150,000 clones, approximately 83% seen once. This clonotype was sampled from a woman in her thirties or forties in good health and CMV-seropositive. The chain couples TRBV7-9 to TRBJ1-1; TRBD1 might be the D (5 bases). The material sequenced was PBMCs. CDR3 nucleotide sequence: TGTGCCAGCAGCCCAACACAGGTTTTTAGCACTGAAGCTTTCTTT. Its protein is CASSPTQVFSTEAFF.